These 5 T cell receptor beta chains came from one sample sequenced in a study of blood T cell repertoires in COVID-19. Generated by immunoSEQ multiplex PCR, the TCRdb table keeps only in-frame clones and is missing some. The sample consists of about 200,000 clones, less than 90% of them appearing once. Sequencing was done on a sample of peripheral blood. The receptors were gathered from a woman in her seventies with acute or convalescent COVID-19.

The genes are TRBV7-9 and TRBJ2-1, with TRBD1 matching 9 bases. Germline CDR1 and CDR2: SEHNR and FQNEAQ (reference sequence). The CDR3 spans 15 residues. V was clipped by 3 bases and J by 10 bases; unmatched bases: 10. CDR3 in amino acids: CASSFTTGTGNEQFF. The CDR3 nucleotides are TGTGCCAGCAGCTTCACCACCGGGACAGGGAACGAGCAGTTCTTC.

This clone was counted once. V usage is TRBV19 and J usage is TRBJ1-2, with a tentative D call TRBD1 (6 bases). This CDR3 has 16 residues. The germline gives CDR1 LNHDA, CDR2 SQIVND (reference sequence). V was clipped by 8 bases and J by 1 base, with 20 bases between them. CDR3 coding DNA: TGTGCCAGTCCTGAGGGGGTTACCCGTATTAACTATGGCTACACCTTC. Translation: CASPEGVTRINYGYTF.

The CDR3 sequence is CSVSFPETGGRYGYTF. DNA of the CDR3: TGCAGCGTTTCTTTCCCGGAGACAGGGGGCCGATATGGCTACACCTTC. The chain uses TRBV29-1 and TRBJ1-2; the match to TRBD1 covers 10 bases. From germline, CDR1 is SQVTM and CDR2 ANQGSEA. V lost 5 bases, J lost 5 bases, and 14 bases stayed unmatched. The CDR3 extends over 16 amino acids.

V and J are TRBV5-5 and TRBJ2-1; no firm D call. The CDR3 has 18 amino acids. V shed 0 bases and J shed 0 bases, with 16 bases lying between them. Germline V gene lookup returns CDR1 SGHKS and CDR2 YYEKEE (reference sequence). The CDR3, as DNA: TGTGCCAGCAGCTTGGGGGTTCTTACCCGGAGCTCCTACAATGAGCAGTTCTTC. Translating it yields CASSLGVLTRSSYNEQFF. The whole variable domain, filled in from reference TRBV5-5 and TRBJ2-1, reads DAGVTQSPTHLIKTRGQQVTLRCSPISGHKSVSWYQQVLGQGPQFIFQYYEKEERGRGNFPDRFSARQFPNYSSELNVNALLLGDSALYLCASSLGVLTRSSYNEQFFGPGTRLTVL.

The rearrangement uses TRBV10-3 and TRBJ2-1, with 8 bases matching TRBD1. The CDR3 covers 13 residues. The V gene's germline CDR1 is ENHRY and CDR2 SYGVKD. The trim removed 9 bases at V and 5 bases at J, leaving 6 bases unmatched. CDR3 nucleotides: TGTGCCATTCGAAGGGACAGGAACAATGAGCAGTTCTTC. This translates into CAIRRDRNNEQFF.